This T cell receptor beta chain stems from a study of shared clonotypes between healthy human individuals. Regarding the study as a whole: Donors were few, which limited the genetic and exposure-history diversity represented.

Amplification in unsorted PBMC replicate PCRs started from about 320 ng DNA, which equals about 30,000 T cell genomes. Methods used by the authors: Filtering differed for immunoSEQ, which gave only junction sequences without quality scores. Profiling relied on immunoSEQ multiplex PCR, and the TCRdb table lists in-frame clones only, not all of them. That table gives V, J and clone size, and the DNA gave D and trimming. The top ten hold about 12% of the sample, which has approximately 500,000 clones, 70% to 80% seen once. The donors, all of them Caucasian adults, lived in Nashville, Tennessee. Notes on this clone: The antigen is unknown.

The germline gives CDR1 SGDLS, CDR2 YYNGEE. The CDR3 totals 12 residues. The ends lost 3 bases at V and 10 bases at J; junction bases unmatched: 1. The rearrangement links TRBV9 to TRBJ2-1; 10 nucleotides line up with TRBD1. This sequence was found in a woman between 35 and 50 years old in good health. Some clones in this sample may be carry-over from other donors' samples. Material: PBMCs. The CDR3, as DNA: TGTGCCAGCAGCGAGGGACAGGGGGAGCAGTTCTTC. Protein: CASSEGQGEQFF.